This T cell receptor beta chain was captured in a study of human T cells and chemical hapten exposure (dated by TCRdb to about 2021). About the full investigation: For sensitization, 2% DPC in acetone was applied to an approximately 2 cm by approximately 2 cm area of upper inner arm skin. Weekly therapeutic DPC doses were additionally applied to the scalp of patients throughout the roughly 25-week study period. Patch testing on the upper back used Finn chambers containing 0.01% DPC, with scoring done after 6 days according to International Contact Dermatitis Research Group standards. Most of the patients in the cohort were female, and the cohort covered alopecia areata with under or over 50% scalp involvement, alopecia totalis and alopecia universalis. Libraries were pooled for sequencing, and per-sample TCR yields varied mainly because of small differences in library volumes within the pool. The study tracked peripheral blood TCR repertoire changes in vivo during primary and secondary sensitization to the hapten diphenylcyclopropenone (DPC) in alopecia patients. Blood was sampled from patients pre-sensitization (week 0) and at 2, 6 and about 24 weeks after DPC sensitization. Blood for TCR sequencing was provided by twenty-nine alopecia patients at one to four time points (pre-sensitization, 2, 6 and 24 weeks). Overall study results and their limits: Patch test score correlated positively with the number of PT1 expanded TCRs, reaching significance at thresholds 8, 16 and 32 but not at 4. Alopecia, a presumed autoimmune disease, was present in all patients, so the immune response of the patients might differ from that of healthy individuals. Repeated subsampling changed both the strength of the expansion versus patch-test correlation and the threshold at which the correlation became significant. DPC sensitization did not change how many TCRs were above 1 in 1000 frequency, and no evidence was found of alterations in global repertoire structure. Expanded TCRs formed significantly more large CDR3 similarity clusters than pre-sensitization or healthy control sets, consistent with antigen-driven responses.

The time point label here, explained by the study, means: patch test 3, about 24 weeks after DPC sensitization. This specimen's treatment or condition label, per the study, means: therapeutic diphenylcyclopropenone sensitization with weekly scalp DPC. At each patch-test visit, blood was drawn before the patch test was applied. Patients were eligible if aged 18 to 70, diagnosed with alopecia and judged suitable for DPC therapy, and pregnant patients were excluded. Total RNA was isolated from unfractionated whole blood collected in Tempus Blood RNA tubes. In the case of this clonotype: The antigen it binds to is not known. A single base is all that separates this from a far larger clone, so a read error is likely.

Libraries came from RACE. The run used a NextSeq 500. During library preparation, unique molecular identifiers were attached to individual cDNA molecules so that TCRs could be counted in a quantitative, reproducible way. From each blood RNA sample, both TCR alpha and TCR beta chains were sequenced. Per the original workflow: The median number of TCRs per sample was around 96,000, ranging from roughly 23,224 to 690,600. V, J and CDR3 annotation of the TCR reads was carried out using the Decombinator software suite. For PS versus PT1 abundance plots, all samples were subsampled to the same number of TCRs (28,000). TCRs were defined as expanded if absent before sensitization and observed at least eight times at the 2-week time point. TCRdb trimmed the raw reads at Q25, called clones with MiXCR and kept productive beta chains. Rows are unified per CDR3 protein, each entry keeping the most common DNA and genes. The authors' filters were not applied to this entry. The sample has 25,000 to 35,000 distinct CDR3 sequences on record, nearly 6% of them singletons. The ten most abundant clones make up 5% to 7% of the sample.

From a lookup of the germline V gene, CDR1 and CDR2 are MNHEY and SVGAGI. Taken from cysteine to phenylalanine, the CDR3 has 14 residues. The read is trimmed to its CDR3 DNA, 42 bases read in frame from base 1. V has 6 bases trimmed and J has 1 base trimmed; junction bases matching no gene number 3. This sequence originates from a man aged 25 to 40 with alopecia areata. Some clones in this sample may be carry-over from other donors' samples. The sample here was whole blood, taken in connection with sensitization to the hapten diphenylcyclopropenone (DPC). Here the chain combines TRBV6-5 and TRBJ1-1; the junction holds 9 bases that match TRBD1. The CDR3 protein sequence reads: CASRGTGTNTEAFF. The DNA sequence is TGTGCCAGCAGAGGGACAGGGACGAACACTGAAGCTTTCTTT.